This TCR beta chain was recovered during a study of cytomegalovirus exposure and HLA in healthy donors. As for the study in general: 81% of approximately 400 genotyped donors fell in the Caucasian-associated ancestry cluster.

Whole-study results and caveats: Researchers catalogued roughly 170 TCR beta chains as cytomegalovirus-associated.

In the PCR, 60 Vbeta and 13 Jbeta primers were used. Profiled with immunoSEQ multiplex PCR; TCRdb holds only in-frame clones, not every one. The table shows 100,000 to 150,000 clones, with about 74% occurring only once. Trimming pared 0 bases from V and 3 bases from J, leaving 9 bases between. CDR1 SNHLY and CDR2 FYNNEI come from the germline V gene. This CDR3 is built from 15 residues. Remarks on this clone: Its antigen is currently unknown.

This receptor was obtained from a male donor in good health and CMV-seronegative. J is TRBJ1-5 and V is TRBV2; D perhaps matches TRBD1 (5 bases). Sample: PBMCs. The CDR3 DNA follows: TGTGCCAGCAGTGAAGCTGGGGGGTACAATCAGCCCCAGCATTTT. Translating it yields CASSEAGGYNQPQHF.